These 13 T cell receptor beta chains were sequenced from one sample in a study of T-cell reconstitution after alpha-beta-depleted transplantation in children. The TCRbeta library was prepared with unique molecular identifiers. MiXCR, applied by TCRdb to the PCR reads, yields one record per CDR3 protein. The sample lists 780,000 or so distinct CDR3 sequences, approximately 15% seen once, with about 5% in the top ten. The source was PBMCs, mostly from graft donor cells, collected 360 days after TCRalphabeta/CD19-depleted stem cell transplant. These receptors were taken from a male patient between 5 and 17 years old who had a stem cell transplant for acute lymphoblastic leukemia, so the T cells may come from the graft donor.

This clonotype was observed a few times. The V call is TRBV24-1, the J call TRBJ2-7, with 8 bases fitting TRBD1. CDR1 is KGHDR and CDR2 is SFDVKD in the germline V gene. Trimming took 4 bases from V and 7 from J; bases not matched to a gene: 8. The CDR3 consists of 14 residues. The CDR3 here is CATSDTGTGFEQYF. CDR3 nucleotides: TGTGCCACCAGTGACACCGGGACAGGCTTTGAGCAGTACTTC.

The chain carries TRBV12-3 or TRBV12-4 and TRBJ2-3; tentative D call: TRBD2 (5 bases). The CDR3 extends over 15 amino acids. Between the trimmed V and J ends, which lost 1 base and 4 bases, there was a span of 12 bases. The CDR3, as DNA: TGTGCCAGCAGTTTAGATCCGGGAAGGGCAGATACGCAGTATTTT. It encodes CASSLDPGRADTQYF.

The sample holds a few counts of this clonotype. The CDR3 is CASSLAGQGYGYTF. In DNA, the CDR3 is TGTGCCAGCAGCTTAGCCGGACAGGGCTATGGCTACACCTTC. The J gene is TRBJ1-2, the V gene TRBV7-2, with 8 bases matching TRBD1. Germline V gene lookup returns CDR1 SGHTA and CDR2 FQGNSA. V gave up 0 bases and J gave up 4 bases; unmatched junction bases: 1. The CDR3 totals 14 residues.

This clonotype was seen a handful of times. The rearrangement joins TRBV9 to TRBJ2-1, with D possibly TRBD2 on 6 matching bases. There are 14 residues in the CDR3. The V end was cut by 1 base, the J end by 3 bases, with 8 bases between. Per germline, CDR1 SGDLS and CDR2 YYNGEE. CDR3 residues: CASSVPGLYNEQFF. Written as DNA, the CDR3 is TGTGCCAGCAGCGTACCGGGACTCTACAATGAGCAGTTCTTC.

This rearrangement joins TRBV12-3 or TRBV12-4 to TRBJ2-1, with D uncertain. V was shortened by 5 bases and J by 0 bases, with 14 bases between the two germline ends. This CDR3 is built from 16 residues. DNA for the CDR3: TGTGCCAGCAGTCTTAGTAGCCTGAGCTCCTACAATGAGCAGTTCTTC. Amino acid sequence: CASSLSSLSSYNEQFF.

This CDR3 is CSARRGTQPQHF. DNA for the CDR3: TGCAGTGCTAGGCGGGGGACTCAGCCCCAGCATTTT. The chain carries TRBV20-1 and TRBJ1-5; D possibly corresponds to TRBD1 (5 bases). Trimming stripped 3 bases from V and 6 bases from J, with 9 bases between. The CDR3 contains 12 residues. Germline lookup yields CDR1 DFQATT and CDR2 SNEGSKA (reference sequence).

This clonotype was seen a handful of times. This chain links TRBV11-3 with TRBJ2-3; D possibly uses TRBD1 or TRBD2 (6 bases each). Germline V gene data show CDR1 as SGHNT and CDR2 as YENEEA. With 2 bases removed from V and 8 bases from J, the gap between germline ends came to 11 bases. The CDR3 consists of 13 residues. This CDR3 is CASSLRGQGTQYF. The CDR3 nucleotides are TGTGCCAGCAGCTTACGGGGGCAGGGTACGCAGTATTTT.

The chain recombines TRBV15 with TRBJ2-5; no reliable D call. From germline, CDR1 is LNHNV and CDR2 YYDKDF (reference sequence). The CDR3 length is 15 residues. V lost 1 base, J lost 2 bases, and 11 bases lay in between. CDR3: CATSRAYVRQETQYF. For the CDR3, the DNA is TGTGCCACCAGCAGAGCGTATGTACGTCAAGAGACCCAGTACTTC.

This clonotype was observed at least ten times. The genes are TRBV10-3 and TRBJ2-1, with D possibly TRBD1 on 6 matching bases. CDR1 ENHRY and CDR2 SYGVKD come from the germline V gene. Trimming took off 3 bases at V and 5 bases at J, with 14 bases between the two ends. This CDR3 is 15 amino acids long. For the CDR3, the DNA is TGTGCCATCAGTGAACGCTACAGGGACCACAATGAGCAGTTCTTC. Protein: CAISERYRDHNEQFF.

This clonotype was seen only a few times. This rearrangement joins TRBV5-1 to TRBJ2-7; 11 positions match TRBD2. With V trimmed by 2 bases and J by 3 bases, 4 bases remained unmatched. CDR1 and CDR2 (germline): SGHRS, YFSETQ. The CDR3 consists of 15 residues. The CDR3 region is CASSFQTSGIYEQYF. CDR3 coding DNA: TGCGCCAGCAGCTTCCAGACTAGCGGGATCTACGAGCAGTACTTC. Looking up the rest from reference TRBV5-1 and TRBJ2-7 gives the full variable domain: KAGVTQTPRYLIKTRGQQVTLSCSPISGHRSVSWYQQTPGQGLQFLFEYFSETQRNKGNFPGRFSGRQFSNSRSEMNVSTLELGDSALYLCASSFQTSGIYEQYFGPGTRLTVT.

This chain connects TRBV3-1 to TRBJ2-7, with 14 bases lining up with TRBD2. V dropped 5 bases and J dropped 3; count of bases not matched to a gene: 6. Germline CDR1 and CDR2: LGHDT and YNNKEL (reference sequence). CDR3 length: 16 residues. The CDR3 DNA reads as TGTGCCAGCAGCTTGGGACTAGCGGGGGCTATCTACGAGCAGTACTTC. This gives the protein CASSLGLAGAIYEQYF.

J is TRBJ2-2 and V is TRBV6-2 or TRBV6-3; D not certain. The CDR3 has 14 residues. Germline lookup yields CDR1 MNHEY and CDR2 SVGEGT. The V end lost 3 bases, the J end lost 4 bases, and 9 bases lay between the germline ends. DNA of the CDR3: TGTGCCAGCAGTTATTGGGGTAGCACCGGGGAGCTGTTTTTT. It codes for CASSYWGSTGELFF.

This clonotype has more than one count but fewer than ten. This chain links TRBV5-6 with TRBJ2-5; 10 nucleotides agree with TRBD2. Looked up from germline, CDR1 is SGHDT and CDR2 is YYEEEE. The CDR3 is made up of 17 amino acids. V lost 5 bases, J lost 2 bases, and 12 bases stayed unmatched. In DNA form, the CDR3 reads TGTGCCAGCAGTTCTCCGGGACTAGCGTTAGATCAAGAGACCCAGTACTTC. Translation: CASSSPGLALDQETQYF. The whole variable domain, filled in from reference TRBV5-6 and TRBJ2-5, reads DAGVTQSPTHLIKTRGQQVTLRCSPKSGHDTVSWYQQALGQGPQFIFQYYEEEERQRGNFPDRFSGHQFPNYSSELNVNALLLGDSALYLCASSSPGLALDQETQYFGPGTRLLVL.